The 15 T cell receptor beta chains below all came from one sample that was sequenced in a study of control samples from healthy donors and cancer patients. TCRdb's copy holds only in-frame clones and misses some; the assay was immunoSEQ multiplex PCR. Counted here are 250,000 to 300,000 clones, roughly 87% occurring once; the ten biggest clones make up approximately 12%. Material: PBMCs. These receptors were obtained from a woman aged 60-75 years with lung cancer.

V is TRBV30 and J is TRBJ1-1; a weak D match, TRBD1 (5 bases). With 3 bases removed from V and 13 bases from J, the gap between germline ends came to 18 bases. CDR1 and CDR2 (germline): GTSNPN, SVGIG (reference sequence). CDR3 length: 12 amino acids. CDR3 nucleotide sequence: TGTGCCTGGAGGGGCCCGGGACCGCTTCTTTTCTTT. This translates into CAWRGPGPLLFF. Complete variable domain (other parts from reference TRBV30 and TRBJ1-1): SQTIHQWPATLVQPVGSPLSLECTVEGTSNPNLYWYRQAAGRGLQLLFYSVGIGQISSEVPQNLSASRPQDRQFILSSKKLLLSDSGFYLCAWRGPGPLLFFGQGTRLTVV.

The V and J genes are TRBV5-1 and TRBJ2-1, with 10 bases that match TRBD1. V shed 3 bases, J shed 7 bases, and the junction held 13 bases outside the gene matches. The CDR3 covers 17 residues. Germline assignment: CDR1 SGHRS and CDR2 YFSETQ. The CDR3 DNA follows: TGCGCCAGCAGCTCGCCGGGTTCGGACAGGGGGATTAATGAGCAGTTCTTC. Translating it yields CASSSPGSDRGINEQFF. The variable domain in full, completed from reference TRBV5-1 and TRBJ2-1, reads KAGVTQTPRYLIKTRGQQVTLSCSPISGHRSVSWYQQTPGQGLQFLFEYFSETQRNKGNFPGRFSGRQFSNSRSEMNVSTLELGDSALYLCASSSPGSDRGINEQFFGPGTRLTVL.

In this sample, this clone turned up many times. This chain links TRBV2 with TRBJ1-1, with D unclear. The CDR3 sequence is 15 residues long. V was cut by 6 bases and J by 5 bases, with 19 bases left in between. CDR1 is SNHLY, CDR2 FYNNEI, per germline. The CDR3 bases are TGTGCCAGCAGGGATTACGAGGGCCGGGGAACTGAAGCTTTCTTT. Amino acid sequence: CASRDYEGRGTEAFF.

V and J are TRBV13 and TRBJ2-1, with TRBD2 matching 14 bases. Per the germline V gene, CDR1 is PRHDT and CDR2 is FYEKMQ (reference sequence). The CDR3 loop spans 15 amino acids. Trimming removed 3 bases from V and 6 bases from J; junction bases left unmatched: 1. The CDR3 DNA follows: TGTGCCAGCAGCTTGGGACTAGCGGGGGTCAATGAGCAGTTCTTC. Translating it yields CASSLGLAGVNEQFF.

This chain joins TRBV11-2 and TRBJ2-4; TRBD1 is a possible D gene (6 bases). The CDR3 covers 14 residues. CDR1 and CDR2 from the germline V gene are SGHAT and FQNNGV. Trimming cost V 5 bases and J 8 bases, with 16 bases left between them. The CDR3 here is CASSPLTGPDIQYF. The CDR3 nucleotides are TGTGCCAGCAGCCCCCTGACAGGACCCGACATTCAGTACTTC. Based on the CDR3 plus reference TRBV11-2 and TRBJ2-4, the full variable domain is EAGVAQSPRYKIIEKRQSVAFWCNPISGHATLYWYQQILGQGPKLLIQFQNNGVVDDSQLPKDRFSAERLKGVDSTLKIQPAKLEDSAVYLCASSPLTGPDIQYFGAGTRLSVL.

This clone has a handful of counts. Different DNA sequences within this sample yield the same CDR3. This sequence joins TRBV5-1 and TRBJ2-3; 10 bases are a match to TRBD2. The V and J ends lost 3 bases and 2 bases, in that order; junction bases with no gene match: 3. The CDR3 loop spans 15 amino acids. The germline V gene has CDR1 SGHRS and CDR2 YFSETQ. The CDR3 sequence: CASSSGLAATDTQYF. The CDR3 nucleotides are TGCGCCAGCAGCTCTGGACTAGCGGCCACAGATACGCAGTATTTT.

This clone was detected a few times. V gene TRBV6-6 combines with J gene TRBJ2-3; D uncertain. This CDR3 has 15 amino acids. V lost 6 bases to trimming and J lost 1 base, with 14 bases between them. Germline V gives CDR1 MNHNY, CDR2 SVGAGI (reference sequence). DNA for the CDR3: TGTGCCAGCAGCTGGCGGACCCTCGGCACAGATACGCAGTATTTT. It specifies CASSWRTLGTDTQYF.

This chain links TRBV5-5 with TRBJ2-2; 7 nucleotides align to TRBD1. Trimming removed 3 bases from V and 1 base from J; junction bases left unmatched: 3. CDR3 length: 15 amino acids. CDR1 is SGHKS and CDR2 is YYEKEE in the germline V gene (reference sequence). The CDR3 loop is CASSWDRGNTGELFF. CDR3 coding DNA: TGTGCCAGCAGCTGGGACAGAGGGAACACCGGGGAGCTGTTTTTT.

The chain employs TRBV3-1 (or the pseudogene TRBV3-2) and TRBJ1-2; possible D gene TRBD1, 6 bases. CDR1 LGHDT and CDR2 YNNKEL come from the germline V gene (reference sequence). CDR3 length equals 16 residues. Trimming shortened V by 1 base and J by 5 bases, and 17 bases separated the two germline ends. The CDR3 is CASSQVDLGGQYGYTF. CDR3 DNA sequence: TGTGCCAGCAGCCAAGTTGATCTCGGGGGGCAGTATGGCTACACCTTC.

The chain uses TRBV24-1 and TRBJ2-1; 12 nucleotides match TRBD2. After removal of 2 bases from V and 7 bases from J, the junction contained 14 bases not matched to a gene. The CDR3 runs to 19 residues. The germline gives CDR1 KGHDR, CDR2 SFDVKD. CDR3 protein: CATSDWATSGSGAGNEQFF. The CDR3 DNA follows: TGTGCCACCAGTGATTGGGCGACTAGCGGGAGTGGGGCAGGAAATGAGCAGTTCTTC.

The chain carries TRBV4-1 and TRBJ1-2, with TRBD1 matching 8 bases. In germline, CDR1 is MGHRA, CDR2 YSYEKL. This CDR3 is 15 amino acids long. With 4 bases clipped from V and 2 bases from J, the junction kept 6 bases outside the gene matches. CDR3 residues: CASSPGQGLNYGYTF. CDR3 sequence (DNA): TGCGCCAGCAGCCCAGGACAGGGTTTAAACTATGGCTACACCTTC.

The genes are TRBV13 and TRBJ2-7, with TRBD1 as a possible D gene (6 bases). This CDR3 is built from 14 residues. Trimming shortened V by 3 bases and J by 2 bases, and 11 bases separated the two germline ends. Per germline, CDR1 PRHDT and CDR2 FYEKMQ (reference sequence). CDR3 DNA: TGTGCCAGCAGCTTGCGCAGGGGACCCTACGAGCAGTACTTC. This translates into CASSLRRGPYEQYF.

The J gene is TRBJ1-1, the V gene TRBV11-1; 7 bases line up with TRBD1. The CDR3 contains 14 residues. Trimming removed 1 base from V and 4 bases from J; junction bases left unmatched: 3. Per the germline V gene, CDR1 is SGHAT and CDR2 is FQDESV (reference sequence). The CDR3 loop reads CASSLESGGTEAFF. The CDR3 region has the DNA TGTGCCAGCAGCTTAGAGTCAGGGGGCACTGAAGCTTTCTTT.

The V call is TRBV7-3, the J call TRBJ2-3, with TRBD2 matching over 7 bases. The CDR3 is 16 amino acids. V lost 1 base and J lost 1; bases outside the gene matches: 5. Germline V gene lookup returns CDR1 SGHTA and CDR2 FQGTGA. CDR3 DNA: TGTGCCAGCAGCTTAATGGGCCTAGCGGGCACAGATACGCAGTATTTT. Protein: CASSLMGLAGTDTQYF.

V gene TRBV10-3 combines with J gene TRBJ1-5; no firm D call. Trimming cost V 0 bases and J 7 bases, with 19 bases left between them. CDR1 is ENHRY and CDR2 is SYGVKD in the germline V gene. CDR3 size: 17 residues. CDR3 region: CAISESLLESLKQPQHF. The CDR3 DNA reads as TGTGCCATCAGTGAGTCGCTGTTAGAAAGTCTCAAGCAGCCCCAGCATTTT.